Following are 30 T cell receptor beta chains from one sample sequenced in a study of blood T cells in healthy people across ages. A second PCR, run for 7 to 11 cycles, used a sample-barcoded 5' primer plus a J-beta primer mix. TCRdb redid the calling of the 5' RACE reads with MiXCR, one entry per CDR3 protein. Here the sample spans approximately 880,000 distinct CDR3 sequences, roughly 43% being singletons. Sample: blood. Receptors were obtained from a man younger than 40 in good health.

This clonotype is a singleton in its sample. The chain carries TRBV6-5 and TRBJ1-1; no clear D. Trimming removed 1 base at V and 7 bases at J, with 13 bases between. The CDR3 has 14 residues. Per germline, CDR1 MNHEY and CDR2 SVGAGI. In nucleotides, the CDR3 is TGTGCCAGCAGTTACTACGCTAAGGGCTTTGAAGCTTTCTTT. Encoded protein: CASSYYAKGFEAFF.

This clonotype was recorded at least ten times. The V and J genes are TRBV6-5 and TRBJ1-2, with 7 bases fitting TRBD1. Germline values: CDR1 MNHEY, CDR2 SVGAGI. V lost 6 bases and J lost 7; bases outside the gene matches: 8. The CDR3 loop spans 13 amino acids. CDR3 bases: TGTGCCAGCAGACGTACAGGGGCACCTGGCTACACCTTC. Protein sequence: CASRRTGAPGYTF.

The CDR3 region is CASSYPGTGVEQYF. CDR3 nucleotide sequence: TGTGCCAGCAGTTACCCCGGGACAGGGGTCGAGCAGTACTTC. This rearrangement joins TRBV6-2 or TRBV6-3 to TRBJ2-7; 10 bases are shared with TRBD1. Germline CDR1 MNHEY, CDR2 SVGEGT. The CDR3 extends over 14 amino acids. V shed 2 bases and J 6 bases; nucleotides not matched to a gene: 4.

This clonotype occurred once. The CDR3 spells CASSLPGRGGEAFF. The CDR3 coding sequence is TGTGCCAGCAGCCTTCCGGGACGGGGGGGTGAAGCTTTCTTT. The V gene is TRBV25-1, the J gene TRBJ1-1, with D possibly being TRBD1 (5 bases). CDR1 MGHDK and CDR2 SYGVNS come from the germline V gene. The CDR3 is 14 residues long. V shed 6 bases and J shed 7 bases, with 18 bases lying between them.

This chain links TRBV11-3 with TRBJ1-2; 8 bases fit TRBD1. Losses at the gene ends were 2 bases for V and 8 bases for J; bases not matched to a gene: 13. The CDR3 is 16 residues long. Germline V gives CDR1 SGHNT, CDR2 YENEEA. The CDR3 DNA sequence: TGTGCCAGCAGCTTACTTACCGGACAGGGACCTCTAGGCTACACCTTC. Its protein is CASSLLTGQGPLGYTF.

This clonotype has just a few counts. The CDR3 region has the DNA TGTGCCATCCGAGGACAGGGAAGCTCCTACAATGAGCAGTACTTC. Amino acid sequence: CAIRGQGSSYNEQYF. This sequence joins TRBV10-3 and TRBJ2-1; 8 nucleotides align to TRBD1. TRBJ2-7 explains the end of the DNA better; the J call may be wrong. CDR1 and CDR2 (germline): ENHRY, SYGVKD. The CDR3 is 15 amino acids.

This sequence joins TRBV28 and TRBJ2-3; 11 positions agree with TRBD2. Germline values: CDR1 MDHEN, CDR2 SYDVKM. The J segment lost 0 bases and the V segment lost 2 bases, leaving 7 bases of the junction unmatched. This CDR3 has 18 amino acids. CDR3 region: CASSLVASGGTSTDTQYF. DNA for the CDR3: TGTGCCAGCAGTTTAGTCGCTAGCGGGGGGACTAGCACAGATACGCAGTATTTT.

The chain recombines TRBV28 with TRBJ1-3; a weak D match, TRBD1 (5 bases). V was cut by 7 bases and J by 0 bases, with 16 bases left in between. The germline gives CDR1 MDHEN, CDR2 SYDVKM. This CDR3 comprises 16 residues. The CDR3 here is CASTESGGSSGNTIYF. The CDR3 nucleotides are TGTGCCAGCACCGAGTCGGGGGGTAGCTCTGGAAACACCATATATTTT.

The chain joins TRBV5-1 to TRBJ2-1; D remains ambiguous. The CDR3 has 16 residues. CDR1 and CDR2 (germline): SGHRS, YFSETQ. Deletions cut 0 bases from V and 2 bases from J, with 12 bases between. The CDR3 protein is CASSLAPEAAYNEQFF. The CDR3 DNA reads TGCGCCAGCAGCTTGGCTCCCGAGGCAGCCTACAATGAGCAGTTCTTC.

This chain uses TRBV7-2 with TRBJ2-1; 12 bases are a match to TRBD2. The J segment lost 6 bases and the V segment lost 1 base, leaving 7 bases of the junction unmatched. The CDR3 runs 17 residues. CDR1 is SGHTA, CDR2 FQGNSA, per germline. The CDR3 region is CASSLGRGLAGGNEQFF. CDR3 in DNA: TGTGCCAGCAGCTTAGGGAGGGGACTAGCGGGTGGCAATGAGCAGTTCTTC.

The CDR3 loop reads CSVVFQETQYF. DNA for the CDR3: TGCAGCGTTGTCTTTCAAGAGACCCAGTACTTC. J is TRBJ2-5 and V is TRBV29-1; D remains ambiguous. The ends were cut back, 4 bases at V and 2 bases at J, with 5 bases in the middle. CDR1 is SQVTM, CDR2 ANQGSEA, per germline. The CDR3 sequence is 11 residues long.

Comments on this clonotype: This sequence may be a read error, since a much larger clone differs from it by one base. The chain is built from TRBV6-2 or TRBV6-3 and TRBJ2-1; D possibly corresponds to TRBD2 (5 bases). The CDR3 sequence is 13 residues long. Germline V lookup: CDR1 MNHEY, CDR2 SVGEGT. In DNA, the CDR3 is TGTGCCGGCAGCGGCAGGACCCCCAATGAGCAGTTCTTC. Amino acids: CAGSGRTPNEQFF.

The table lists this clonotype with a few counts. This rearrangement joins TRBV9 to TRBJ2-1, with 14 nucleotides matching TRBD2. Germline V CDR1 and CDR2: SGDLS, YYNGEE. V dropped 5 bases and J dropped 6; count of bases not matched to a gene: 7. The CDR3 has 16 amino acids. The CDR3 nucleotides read TGTGCCAGCAGAAAATCGACTAGCGGGGGGGTCAATGAGCAGTTCTTC. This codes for CASRKSTSGGVNEQFF.

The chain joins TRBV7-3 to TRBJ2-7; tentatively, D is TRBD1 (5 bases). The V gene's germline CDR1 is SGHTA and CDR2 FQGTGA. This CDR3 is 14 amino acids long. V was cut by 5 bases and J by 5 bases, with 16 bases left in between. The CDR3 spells CASSVNAGLDEQYF. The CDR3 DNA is TGTGCCAGCAGCGTAAACGCAGGGTTGGACGAGCAGTACTTC. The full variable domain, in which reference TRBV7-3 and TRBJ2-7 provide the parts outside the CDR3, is GAGVSQTPSNKVTEKGKYVELRCDPISGHTALYWYRQSLGQGPEFLIYFQGTGAADDSGLPNDRFFAVRPEGSVSTLKIQRTERGDSAVYLCASSVNAGLDEQYFGPGTRLTVT.

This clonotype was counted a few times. CDR3 in amino acids: CASSLRQRSMNTEAFF. DNA of the CDR3: TGCGCCAGCAGCTTGAGGCAGAGATCTATGAACACTGAAGCTTTCTTT. The rearrangement joins TRBV5-1 to TRBJ1-1; D uncertain. Germline V gives CDR1 SGHRS, CDR2 YFSETQ. Trimming removed 1 base from V and 0 bases from J, with 13 bases in between. This CDR3 has 16 residues.

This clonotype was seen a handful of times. The CDR3 here is CSASAGGGYGYTF. CDR3 nucleotide sequence: TGCAGTGCTAGCGCGGGGGGAGGCTATGGCTACACCTTC. The V and J genes are TRBV20-1 and TRBJ1-2; D may be TRBD1 (5 bases). Germline loops: CDR1 DFQATT, CDR2 SNEGSKA (reference sequence). The length of the CDR3 is 13 residues. V was clipped by 3 bases and J by 4 bases, with 12 bases between them.

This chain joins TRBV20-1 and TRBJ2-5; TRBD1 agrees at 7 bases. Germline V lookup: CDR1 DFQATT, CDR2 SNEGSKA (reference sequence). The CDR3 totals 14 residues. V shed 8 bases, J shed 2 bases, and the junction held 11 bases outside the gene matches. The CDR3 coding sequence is TGCAGTACCCAGGGGGTGAGGGTTCAAGAGACCCAGTACTTC. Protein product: CSTQGVRVQETQYF.

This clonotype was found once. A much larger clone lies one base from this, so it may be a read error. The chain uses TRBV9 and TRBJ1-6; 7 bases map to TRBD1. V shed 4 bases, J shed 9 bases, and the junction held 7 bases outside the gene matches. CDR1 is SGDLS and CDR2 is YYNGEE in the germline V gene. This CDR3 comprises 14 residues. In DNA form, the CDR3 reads TGTGCCAGCAGCCTGCGACAGGGTGCTTCACCCCTCCACTTT. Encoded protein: CASSLRQGASPLHF.

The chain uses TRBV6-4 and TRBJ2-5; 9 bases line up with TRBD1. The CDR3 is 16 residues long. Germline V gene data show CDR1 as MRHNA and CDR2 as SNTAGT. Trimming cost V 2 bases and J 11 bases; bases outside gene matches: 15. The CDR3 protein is CASSDLGQGRGSEQYF. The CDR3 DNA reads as TGTGCCAGCAGTGACCTGGGACAGGGTAGGGGTAGTGAGCAGTACTTC.

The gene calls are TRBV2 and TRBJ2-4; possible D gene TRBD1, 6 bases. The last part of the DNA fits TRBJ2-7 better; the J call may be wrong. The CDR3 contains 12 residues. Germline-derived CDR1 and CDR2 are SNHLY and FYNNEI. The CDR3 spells CASSVQGTEQYF. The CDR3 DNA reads TGTGCCAGCAGTGTACAGGGCACCGAGCAGTACTTC.

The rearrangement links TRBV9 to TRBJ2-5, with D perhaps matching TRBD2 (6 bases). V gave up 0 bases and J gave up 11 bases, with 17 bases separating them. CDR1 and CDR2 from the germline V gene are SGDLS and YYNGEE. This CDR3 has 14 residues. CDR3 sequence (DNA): TGTGCCAGCAGCGTAGGGGGTAGCGGAAATGAGCAGTACTTC. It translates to CASSVGGSGNEQYF.

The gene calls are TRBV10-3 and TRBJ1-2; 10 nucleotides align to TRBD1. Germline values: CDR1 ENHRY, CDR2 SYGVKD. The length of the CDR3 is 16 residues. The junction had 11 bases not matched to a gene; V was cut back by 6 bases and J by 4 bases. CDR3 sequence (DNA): TGTGCCATCAGGAAATCCGGGACAGGGGAGAGCTATGGCTACACCTTC. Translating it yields CAIRKSGTGESYGYTF.

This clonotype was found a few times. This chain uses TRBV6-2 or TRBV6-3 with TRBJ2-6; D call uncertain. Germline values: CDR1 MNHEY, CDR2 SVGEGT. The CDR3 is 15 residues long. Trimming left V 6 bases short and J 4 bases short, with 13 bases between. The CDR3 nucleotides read TGTGCCAGCAGACGCGTGATCGACGGGGCCAACGTCCTGACTTTC. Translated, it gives CASRRVIDGANVLTF.

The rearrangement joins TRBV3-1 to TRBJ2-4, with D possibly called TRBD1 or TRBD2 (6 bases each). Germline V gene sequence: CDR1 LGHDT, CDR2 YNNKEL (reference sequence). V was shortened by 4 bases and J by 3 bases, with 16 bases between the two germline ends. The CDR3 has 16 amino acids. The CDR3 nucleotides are TGTGCCAGCAGCCTGAACAGGGACTGGGACAAAAACATTCAGTACTTC. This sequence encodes CASSLNRDWDKNIQYF.

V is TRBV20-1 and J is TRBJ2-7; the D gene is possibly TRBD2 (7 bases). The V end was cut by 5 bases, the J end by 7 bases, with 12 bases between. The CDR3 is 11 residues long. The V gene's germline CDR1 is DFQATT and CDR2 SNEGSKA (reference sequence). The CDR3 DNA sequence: TGCAGTGCTGCGGGGGCGGGGGAGCAGTACTTC. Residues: CSAAGAGEQYF.

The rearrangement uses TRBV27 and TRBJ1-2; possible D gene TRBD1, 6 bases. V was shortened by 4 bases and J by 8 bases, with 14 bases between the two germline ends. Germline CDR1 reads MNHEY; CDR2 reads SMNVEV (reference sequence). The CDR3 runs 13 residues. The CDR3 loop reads CASSYRDREGYTF. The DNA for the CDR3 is TGTGCCAGCAGTTACAGGGACCGCGAGGGCTACACCTTC.

The CDR3 DNA sequence: TGCAGTGCTAGCGGACCTAGTTACACTGAAGCTTTCTTT. Amino acids: CSASGPSYTEAFF. This chain joins TRBV20-1 and TRBJ1-1; D gene uncertain. Looked up from germline, CDR1 is DFQATT and CDR2 is SNEGSKA (reference sequence). This CDR3 has 13 amino acids. Between the trimmed V and J ends, which lost 3 bases and 3 bases, there was a span of 11 bases.

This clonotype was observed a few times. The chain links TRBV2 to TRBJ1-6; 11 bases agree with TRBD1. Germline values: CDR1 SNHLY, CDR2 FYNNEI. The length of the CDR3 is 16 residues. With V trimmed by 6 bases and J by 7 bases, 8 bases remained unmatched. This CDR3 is CASSRGTGGGNSPLHF. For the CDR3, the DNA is TGTGCCAGCAGCAGGGGGACAGGGGGAGGCAATTCACCCCTCCACTTT.

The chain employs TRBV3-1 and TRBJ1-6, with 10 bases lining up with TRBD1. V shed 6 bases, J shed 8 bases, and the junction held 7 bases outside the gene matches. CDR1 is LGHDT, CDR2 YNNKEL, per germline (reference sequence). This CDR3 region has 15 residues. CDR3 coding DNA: TGTGCCAGCAGGATGAGACAGGGGGCCTATTCACCCCTCCACTTT. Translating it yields CASRMRQGAYSPLHF.

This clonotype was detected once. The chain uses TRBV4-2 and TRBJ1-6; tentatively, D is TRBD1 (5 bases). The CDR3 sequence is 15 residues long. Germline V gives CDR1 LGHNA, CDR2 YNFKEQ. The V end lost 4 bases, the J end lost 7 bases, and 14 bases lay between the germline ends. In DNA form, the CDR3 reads TGTGCCAGCAGCCCGTGGGGCAGTCAAAATTCACCCCTCCACTTT. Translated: CASSPWGSQNSPLHF.